The 26 T cell receptor beta chains below all came from one sample that was sequenced in a study of beta chain features in type 1 diabetes. Their antigens remain unidentified. The entirety of the isolated RNA underwent reverse transcription, so expressed TCRB transcripts were sequenced. Method: immunoSEQ multiplex PCR; TCRdb's copy keeps in-frame clones and lacks some. Among 630,000 or so clones listed, over 12% were seen once. Study observations and caveats: Moderate yet significant TCRB CDR3 shortening was seen in Type 1 diabetes patients in all four CD4+ subsets.

Sequencing input: naive CD4+ T cells from blood. The receptor set was obtained from a man between 18 and 29 years old with type 1 diabetes.

The sample holds a few counts of this clone. The same CDR3 also results from other DNA sequences found in this sample. The chain is built from TRBV14 and TRBJ1-5, with D hard to call. In germline, CDR1 is SGHDN, CDR2 FVKESK. V was trimmed by 1 base and J by 3 bases, leaving 4 bases between them. The CDR3 extends over 13 amino acids. CDR3 sequence reads: CASSQGYNQPQHF. CDR3 in DNA: TGTGCCAGCAGCCAAGGGTACAATCAGCCCCAGCATTTT. The entire variable domain, with the rest obtained from reference TRBV14 and TRBJ1-5, is as follows: EAGVTQFPSHSVIEKGQTVTLRCDPISGHDNLYWYRRVMGKEIKFLLHFVKESKQDESGMPNNRFLAERTGGTYSTLKVQPAELEDSGVYFCASSQGYNQPQHFGDGTRLSIL.

The chain links TRBV10-3 to TRBJ2-1; D might be TRBD1 (6 bases). CDR1 and CDR2 from the germline V gene are ENHRY and SYGVKD. The CDR3 loop spans 13 amino acids. Trimming shortened V by 0 bases and J by 6 bases, and 6 bases separated the two germline ends. CDR3 sequence: CAISESTGNEQFF. The CDR3 nucleotides are TGTGCCATCAGTGAGTCGACAGGCAATGAGCAGTTCTTC.

This clone was observed a handful of times. The same CDR3 arises from other DNA sequences in this sample as well. V gene TRBV18 combines with J gene TRBJ2-3, with D uncertain. V was cut by 3 bases and J by 0 bases, with 7 bases left in between. Looked up from germline, CDR1 is KGHSH and CDR2 is LQKENI. The CDR3 extends over 14 amino acids. The CDR3 loop reads CASSPQTSTDTQYF. CDR3 bases: TGTGCCAGCTCACCTCAGACGAGCACAGATACGCAGTATTTT.

The J gene is TRBJ1-2, the V gene TRBV7-3; 7 bases match TRBD1. CDR3 size: 12 residues. Germline lookup yields CDR1 SGHTA and CDR2 FQGTGA. V lost 4 bases to trimming and J lost 8 bases; unmatched junction nucleotides: 4. The CDR3 DNA sequence: TGTGCCAGCAGCTCGGACAGGAGGGGCTACACCTTC. It specifies CASSSDRRGYTF.

This rearrangement joins TRBV30 to TRBJ2-1; 12 nucleotides line up with TRBD2. From germline, CDR1 is GTSNPN and CDR2 SVGIG (reference sequence). The CDR3 spans 16 residues. V was clipped by 1 base and J by 3 bases; unmatched bases: 4. The CDR3 is CAWSELLAGGYNEQFF. The CDR3 region has the DNA TGTGCCTGGAGTGAGTTACTAGCGGGGGGCTACAATGAGCAGTTCTTC.

In this sample, this clone turned up a few times. The rearrangement links TRBV6-5 to TRBJ2-1; a weak D match, TRBD2 (5 bases). This CDR3 has 13 amino acids. Germline assignment: CDR1 MNHEY and CDR2 SVGAGI. The ends were cut back, 4 bases at V and 6 bases at J, with 10 bases in the middle. The CDR3 DNA sequence: TGTGCCAGCAGTTTTCGGGGAGTCAATGAGCAGTTCTTC. It codes for CASSFRGVNEQFF.

The chain links TRBV21-1 to TRBJ2-5; TRBD1, the D gene given by the table, was not confirmed from the DNA. TRBV21-1 is a listed pseudogene. The CDR3 sequence is 12 residues long. The CDR3 DNA sequence: TGTGCCAGCACGGACAGGGAGGAGACCCAGTACTTC. This codes for CASTDREETQYF.

This clone has more than one count but fewer than ten. In DNA form, the CDR3 reads TGTGCCAGCATCCCAGCGGGAGGTGAGCAGTTCTTC. Protein sequence: CASIPAGGEQFF. The chain uses TRBV27 and TRBJ2-1; 9 bases fit TRBD2. The CDR3 covers 12 residues. J lost 9 bases, V lost 7 bases, and 4 bases had no gene match. Germline assignment: CDR1 MNHEY and CDR2 SMNVEV (reference sequence).

The chain recombines TRBV21-1 with TRBJ1-3. TRBV21-1 is tagged as a pseudogene. The CDR3 contains 15 residues. CDR3 in DNA: TGTGCCAGCAGCCTGTCTAAACCTACTGGAAACACCATATATTTT. Translation gives CASSLSKPTGNTIYF.

This clone was detected only a few times. The V and J genes are TRBV5-4 and TRBJ2-5; 8 bases fit TRBD2. Per germline, CDR1 SGHNT and CDR2 YYREEE (reference sequence). V lost 3 bases and J lost 4; bases outside the gene matches: 2. CDR3 length: 13 amino acids. The CDR3 DNA follows: TGTGCCAGCAGCTCAAGCGGGAGAGAGACCCAGTACTTC. Protein: CASSSSGRETQYF.

This clone has only a few counts. V and J are TRBV7-2 and TRBJ2-3; 8 positions agree with TRBD1. This CDR3 is built from 15 residues. V shed 7 bases and J 2 bases; nucleotides not matched to a gene: 8. Looked up from germline, CDR1 is SGHTA and CDR2 is FQGNSA. The CDR3 DNA reads as TGTGCCAGCAAGCCCCCAGGGGGCCACACAGATACGCAGTATTTT. Amino acid sequence: CASKPPGGHTDTQYF.

In its sample, this clone was seen a few times. V usage is TRBV18 and J usage is TRBJ1-5; D is perhaps TRBD1 (6 bases). V gave up 4 bases and J gave up 4 bases, with 17 bases separating them. Per the germline V gene, CDR1 is KGHSH and CDR2 is LQKENI. The CDR3 is made up of 16 amino acids. This CDR3 reads CASSQGTGMRNQPQHF. In nucleotides, the CDR3 is TGTGCCAGCTCACAAGGTACAGGGATGAGGAATCAGCCCCAGCATTTT. Full variable domain (outside the CDR3, taken from reference TRBV18 and TRBJ1-5): NAGVMQNPRHLVRRRGQEARLRCSPMKGHSHVYWYRQLPEEGLKFMVYLQKENIIDESGMPKERFSAEFPKEGPSILRIQQVVRGDSAAYFCASSQGTGMRNQPQHFGDGTRLSIL.

This clone has only a few counts. The V call is TRBV28, the J call TRBJ2-7; D is tentatively TRBD1 or TRBD2 (5 bases each). Trimming removed 7 bases from V and 3 bases from J, with 16 bases in between. The CDR3 totals 14 residues. Germline assignment: CDR1 MDHEN and CDR2 SYDVKM. The CDR3 spells CASTPPGRSYEQYF. Here the CDR3 DNA reads TGTGCCAGCACCCCCCCGGGACGGAGCTACGAGCAGTACTTC.

The chain employs TRBV6-5 and TRBJ2-5; D may match TRBD1 or TRBD2 (7 bases each). V dropped 6 bases and J dropped 4 bases, with 18 bases sitting between them. The CDR3 is 15 amino acids. Germline lookup yields CDR1 MNHEY and CDR2 SVGAGI. This CDR3 is CASSPRGGTTETQYF. CDR3 bases: TGTGCCAGCAGCCCCAGGGGGGGTACTACAGAGACCCAGTACTTC.

The table lists this clone with a count of one. One end of the junction varies from germline; a read error may be responsible. The rearrangement uses TRBV7-7 and TRBJ1-5; D unclear. CDR3 length equals 11 residues. Germline-derived CDR1 and CDR2 are SSHAT and FNYEAQ (reference sequence). The CDR3 region has the DNA TGTGCTAGCAGCTGGTACGGGCCCCAGCATTTT. Translated, it gives CASSWYGPQHF. The full variable domain, its missing parts supplied by reference TRBV7-7 and TRBJ1-5, is GAGVSQSPRYKVTKRGQDVTLRCDPISSHATLYWYQQALGQGPEFLTYFNYEAQPDKSGLPSDRFSAERPEGSISTLTIQRTEQRDSAMYRCASSWYGPQHFGDGTRLSIL.

This clone was detected only a few times. The chain links TRBV30 to TRBJ1-2; D ambiguous. V was pared by 3 bases and J by 1 base, with 9 bases between. This CDR3 has 13 residues. Germline CDR1 GTSNPN, CDR2 SVGIG (reference sequence). CDR3 DNA sequence: TGTGCCTGGAGAGCTGACTTTAACTATGGCTACACCTTC. This sequence encodes CAWRADFNYGYTF.

The chain has TRBV7-3 and TRBJ2-1; D not resolved. The CDR3 consists of 13 residues. V lost 4 bases, J lost 6 bases, and 10 bases lay in between. The germline V gene encodes CDR1 SGHTA and CDR2 FQGTGA. For the CDR3, the DNA is TGTGCCAGCAGCTCCCGGGCCCTCAATGAGCAGTTCTTC. Translating gives CASSSRALNEQFF.

The J gene is TRBJ2-3, the V gene TRBV9; TRBD2 aligns across 8 bases. There are 17 residues in the CDR3. In germline, CDR1 is SGDLS, CDR2 YYNGEE. V lost 0 bases, J lost 4 bases, and 10 bases stayed unmatched. This chain's CDR3 is CASSVGSSGPWSDTQYF. CDR3 nucleotide sequence: TGTGCCAGCAGCGTAGGGTCTAGCGGGCCCTGGTCAGATACGCAGTATTTT.

This clone was seen more than once but under ten times. This rearrangement joins TRBV12-5 to TRBJ1-1; no firm D call. Trimming shortened V by 1 base and J by 2 bases, and 5 bases separated the two germline ends. The CDR3 is made up of 13 amino acids. In germline, CDR1 is LGHNT, CDR2 FRNRAP. In DNA, the CDR3 is TGTGCTAGTGGTTTGGCCCACAACACTGAAGCTTTCTTT. Its protein product is CASGLAHNTEAFF.

This clone was observed a handful of times. The chain combines TRBV5-5 with TRBJ2-2; D unresolved. Trimming took 4 bases from V and 0 from J, leaving 10 bases between them. There are 15 residues in the CDR3. Per germline, CDR1 SGHKS and CDR2 YYEKEE (reference sequence). CDR3 protein: CASSGEASNTGELFF. The CDR3 DNA reads TGTGCCAGCAGCGGCGAGGCATCGAACACCGGGGAGCTGTTTTTT.

The V and J genes are TRBV28 and TRBJ1-4; D is undetermined. CDR1 is MDHEN and CDR2 is SYDVKM in the germline V gene. The CDR3 spans 16 residues. Trimming took off 4 bases at V and 0 bases at J, with 12 bases between the two ends. The CDR3 reads CASSSLDPATNEKLFF. In nucleotides, the CDR3 is TGTGCCAGCAGTTCCCTAGACCCTGCAACTAATGAAAAACTGTTTTTT.

The chain has TRBV18 and TRBJ1-5; no clear D. CDR1 and CDR2 from the germline V gene are KGHSH and LQKENI. The CDR3 sequence is 14 residues long. Trimming removed 3 bases at V and 2 bases at J, with 8 bases between. The CDR3 DNA reads as TGTGCCAGCTCACCCACGGAGGGCAATCAGCCCCAGCATTTT. This codes for CASSPTEGNQPQHF.

This clone has only a few counts. The chain employs TRBV5-1 and TRBJ2-5; 7 bases are a match to TRBD2. Germline CDR1 is SGHRS and CDR2 is YFSETQ. J was trimmed by 2 bases and V by 4 bases; bases with no gene match: 5. The CDR3 has 14 residues. CDR3 DNA: TGCGCCAGCAGCCGGTCTAGCGGACAAGAGACCCAGTACTTC. This translates into CASSRSSGQETQYF.

The sample holds a few counts of this clone. The chain combines TRBV30 with TRBJ2-5, with D uncertain. V gave up 5 bases and J gave up 3 bases, with 13 bases separating them. The CDR3 length is 13 residues. The germline gives CDR1 GTSNPN, CDR2 SVGIG (reference sequence). The CDR3 is CAWGDGVEETQYF. Here the CDR3 DNA reads TGTGCCTGGGGCGATGGAGTAGAAGAGACCCAGTACTTC. The complete variable domain, with remaining parts taken from reference TRBV30 and TRBJ2-5, reads SQTIHQWPATLVQPVGSPLSLECTVEGTSNPNLYWYRQAAGRGLQLLFYSVGIGQISSEVPQNLSASRPQDRQFILSSKKLLLSDSGFYLCAWGDGVEETQYFGPGTRLLVL.

This clone has just a few counts. The chain recombines TRBV20-1 with TRBJ2-1, with a possible D match to TRBD1 (5 bases). Per germline, CDR1 DFQATT and CDR2 SNEGSKA (reference sequence). This CDR3 is built from 11 residues. V shed 3 bases and J shed 8 bases, with 8 bases lying between them. CDR3 residues: CSASIGDEQFF. The CDR3 DNA sequence: TGCAGTGCTAGTATAGGGGATGAGCAGTTCTTC.

The rearrangement links TRBV5-1 to TRBJ1-2; no clear D. Trimming left V 4 bases short and J 0 bases short, with 7 bases between. This CDR3 contains 13 residues. Germline CDR1 reads SGHRS; CDR2 reads YFSETQ. The CDR3 bases are TGCGCCAGCAGCCTAACAACTAACTATGGCTACACCTTC. As protein: CASSLTTNYGYTF.